This TCR beta chain came from a study of T cell changes during pregnancy in multiple sclerosis. Germline V gene lookup returns CDR1 LNHNV and CDR2 YYDKDF (reference sequence). With 0 bases removed from V and 0 bases from J, the gap between germline ends came to 9 bases. The CDR3 consists of 16 residues. Some clones are missing from TCRdb's copy, which holds only in-frame ones; the method was immunoSEQ multiplex PCR. The table includes 30,000 to 40,000 clones, 85% to 95% detected once. The genes are TRBV15 and TRBJ2-4, with D perhaps TRBD1 (6 bases). The origin of this receptor is a female donor with multiple sclerosis, enrolled in a pregnancy study. The input for sequencing was CD4+ T cells from peripheral blood mononuclear cells, taken in the second trimester of pregnancy. The CDR3 spells CATSRDGGLAKNIQYF. CDR3 sequence (DNA): TGTGCCACCAGCAGAGATGGGGGCCTAGCCAAAAACATTCAGTACTTC.